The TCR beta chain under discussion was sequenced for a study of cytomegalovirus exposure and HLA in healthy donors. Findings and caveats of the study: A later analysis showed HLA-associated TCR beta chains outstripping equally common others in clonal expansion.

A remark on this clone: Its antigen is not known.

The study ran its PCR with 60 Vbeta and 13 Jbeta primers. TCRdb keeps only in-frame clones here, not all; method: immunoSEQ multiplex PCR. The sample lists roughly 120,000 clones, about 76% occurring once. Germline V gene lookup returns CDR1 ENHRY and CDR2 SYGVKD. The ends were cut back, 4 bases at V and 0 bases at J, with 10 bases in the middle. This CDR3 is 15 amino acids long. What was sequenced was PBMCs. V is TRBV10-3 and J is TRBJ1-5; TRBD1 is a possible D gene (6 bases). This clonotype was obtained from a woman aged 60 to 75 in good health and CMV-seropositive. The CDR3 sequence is CAISGGGYSNQPQHF. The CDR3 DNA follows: TGTGCCATCAGTGGGGGGGGCTATAGCAATCAGCCCCAGCATTTT.